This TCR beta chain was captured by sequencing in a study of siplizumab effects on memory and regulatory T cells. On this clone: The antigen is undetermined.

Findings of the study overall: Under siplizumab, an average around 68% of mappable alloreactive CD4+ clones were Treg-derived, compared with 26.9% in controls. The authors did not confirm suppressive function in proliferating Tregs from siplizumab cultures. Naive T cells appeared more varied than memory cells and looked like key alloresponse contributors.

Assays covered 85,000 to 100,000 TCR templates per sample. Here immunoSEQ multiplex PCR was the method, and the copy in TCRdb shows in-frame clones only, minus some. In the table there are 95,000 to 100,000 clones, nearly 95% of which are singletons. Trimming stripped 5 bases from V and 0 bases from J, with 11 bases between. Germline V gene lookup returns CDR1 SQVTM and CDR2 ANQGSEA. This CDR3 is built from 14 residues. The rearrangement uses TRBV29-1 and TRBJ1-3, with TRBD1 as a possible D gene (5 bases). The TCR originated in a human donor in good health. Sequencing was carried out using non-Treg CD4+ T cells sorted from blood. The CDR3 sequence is CSVLGGASGNTIYF. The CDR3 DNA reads TGCAGCGTTCTGGGAGGGGCCTCTGGAAACACCATATATTTT. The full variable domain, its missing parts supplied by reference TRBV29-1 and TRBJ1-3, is SAVISQKPSRDICQRGTSLTIQCQVDSQVTMMFWYRQQPGQSLTLIATANQGSEATYESGFVIDKFPISRPNLTFSTLTVSNMSPEDSSIYLCSVLGGASGNTIYFGEGSWLTVV.